This T cell receptor beta chain stems from a study of T cell responses to AZD1222 COVID-19 vaccine. Study-wide findings and caveats: Unmutated variant regions are reportedly targeted by nearly half of spike-specific TCRs. Repertoires were obtained solely post-peak T cell response.

The CDR3 has 13 residues. The V end lost 5 bases, the J end lost 1 base, and 8 bases lay between the germline ends. Germline assignment: CDR1 MDHEN and CDR2 SYDVKM. With regard to this clone: Its antigen is not known.

Sequencing used immunoSEQ multiplex PCR; TCRdb keeps in-frame clones, though not all of them. The repertoire holds around 150,000 clones, with roughly 91% as singletons. The receptor was isolated from an adult who received the AZD1222 COVID-19 vaccine. The input for sequencing was peripheral blood, taken 28 days after the second AZD1222 dose. This chain links TRBV28 with TRBJ1-2, with D hard to call. The CDR3 coding sequence is TGTGCCAGCAGTCCCTGGGATAACTATGGCTACACCTTC. It encodes CASSPWDNYGYTF.